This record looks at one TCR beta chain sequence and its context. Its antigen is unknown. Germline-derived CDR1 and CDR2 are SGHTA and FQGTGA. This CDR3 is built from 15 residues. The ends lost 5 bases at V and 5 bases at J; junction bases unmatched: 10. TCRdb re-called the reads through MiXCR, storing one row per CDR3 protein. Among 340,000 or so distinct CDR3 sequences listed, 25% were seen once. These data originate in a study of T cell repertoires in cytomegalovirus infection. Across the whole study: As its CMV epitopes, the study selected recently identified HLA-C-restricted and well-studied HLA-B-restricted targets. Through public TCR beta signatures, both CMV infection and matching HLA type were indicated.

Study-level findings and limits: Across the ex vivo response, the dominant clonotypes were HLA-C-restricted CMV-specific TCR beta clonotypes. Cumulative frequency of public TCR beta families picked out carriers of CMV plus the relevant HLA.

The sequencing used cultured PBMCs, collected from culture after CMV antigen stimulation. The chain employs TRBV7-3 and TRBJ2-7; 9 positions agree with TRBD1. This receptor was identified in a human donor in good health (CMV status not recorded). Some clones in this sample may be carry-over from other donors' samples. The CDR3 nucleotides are TGTGCCAGCAGCCTTAAAGGACAGGGGACCCACGAGCAGTACTTC. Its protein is CASSLKGQGTHEQYF.